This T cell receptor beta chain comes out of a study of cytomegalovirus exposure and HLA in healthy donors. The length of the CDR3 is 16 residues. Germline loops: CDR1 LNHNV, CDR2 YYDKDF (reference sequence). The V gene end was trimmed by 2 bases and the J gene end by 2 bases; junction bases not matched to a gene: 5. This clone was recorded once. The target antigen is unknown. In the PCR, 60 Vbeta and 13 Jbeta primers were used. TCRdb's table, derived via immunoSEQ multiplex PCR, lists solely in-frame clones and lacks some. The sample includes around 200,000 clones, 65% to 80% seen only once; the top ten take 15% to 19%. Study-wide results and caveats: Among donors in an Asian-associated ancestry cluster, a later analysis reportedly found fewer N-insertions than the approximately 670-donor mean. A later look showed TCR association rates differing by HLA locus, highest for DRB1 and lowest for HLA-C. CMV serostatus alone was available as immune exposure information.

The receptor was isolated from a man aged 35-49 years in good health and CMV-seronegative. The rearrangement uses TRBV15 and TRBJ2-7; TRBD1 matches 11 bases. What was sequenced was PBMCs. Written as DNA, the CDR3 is TGTGCCACCAGCAGACGTCGGACAGGGGGCCCCTACGAGCAGTACTTC. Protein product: CATSRRRTGGPYEQYF.